This T cell receptor beta chain was recovered during a study of T cell responses to AZD1222 COVID-19 vaccine. The CDR3 sequence is 12 residues long. CDR1 is MNHNY and CDR2 is SVGAGI in the germline V gene (reference sequence). Trimming took 5 bases from V and 11 from J, leaving 15 bases between them. This clone has just a few counts. As yet, its antigen is unknown. Assay: immunoSEQ multiplex PCR; the TCRdb copy retains only in-frame clones and omits some. The sample lists 130,000 or so clones; 80% to 95% were seen once. Study-wide results and caveats: Vaccine-associated CD4 TCRs spanned spike, dominant at 160-218 and 743-854. Epitopes outside B.1.351 and B.1.1.7 mutated regions reportedly drew nearly half of spike TCRs. Clonal diversity was possibly underestimated, and the donors were mostly white British, with more females. Vaccination with two AZD1222 doses was followed by a rise in Spike-specific TCR breadth and depth.

The chain links TRBV6-6 to TRBJ1-1; no firm D call. This specimen was peripheral blood, taken 28 days after the second dose of the MenACWY control vaccine. The clonotype comes from an adult who received the MenACWY meningococcal vaccine as a control. The CDR3 region has the DNA TGTGCCAGCAGTCGATCAGCCCAAGGGGCTTTCTTT. Its protein product is CASSRSAQGAFF.